Below are 17 T cell receptor beta chains sequenced from a single sample in a study of CD8 T cell repertoires and HIV-1 epitope variants. The method was immunoSEQ multiplex PCR; TCRdb's version includes in-frame clones alone and lacks a portion of them. Of about 5,500 clones listed, around 68% are singletons. Their antigens remain unidentified. Material for sequencing was cultured CD8+ T cells derived from PBMCs. Receptors were obtained from a male donor with HIV.

This clone showed up just once. CDR3 DNA sequence: TGTGCCAGCATTGGGACAGGGCAAACGCAGTATTTT. Translation: CASIGTGQTQYF. This rearrangement joins TRBV5-6 to TRBJ2-3; TRBD1 matches at 9 bases. This CDR3 is built from 12 residues. CDR1 is SGHDT, CDR2 YYEEEE, per germline. V trimming: 6 bases; J trimming: 9 bases; junction bases outside the gene matches: 5.

This rearrangement joins TRBV27 to TRBJ2-1; D gene ambiguous. V lost 3 bases and J 4 bases, leaving 1 base between the germline ends. Germline values: CDR1 MNHEY, CDR2 SMNVEV (reference sequence). The CDR3 length is 11 residues. CDR3 amino acids: CASSFYNEQFF. The CDR3 bases are TGTGCCAGCAGTTTTTACAATGAGCAGTTCTTC.

With regard to this clone: At one boundary the junction diverges from the germline segment, which might be a read error. This rearrangement joins TRBV5-1 to TRBJ2-3; 7 nucleotides agree with TRBD2. The V gene's germline CDR1 is SGHRS and CDR2 YFSETQ. The CDR3 consists of 16 residues. DNA of the CDR3: TGCGCCAGCGGCTTAGGGGAGGGCCCTGGGGCAGATACGCAGTATTTT. Translated: CASGLGEGPGADTQYF.

The V call is TRBV19, the J call TRBJ2-1; tentative D call: TRBD2 (6 bases). Looked up from germline, CDR1 is LNHDA and CDR2 is SQIVND (reference sequence). The CDR3 is 17 residues long. With 0 bases removed from V and 5 bases from J, the gap between germline ends came to 17 bases. The CDR3 DNA is TGTGCCAGTAGTATAGATCTAGCGAGGATCTTGAACAATGAGCAGTTCTTC. Amino acid sequence: CASSIDLARILNNEQFF.

This clone has only a few counts. J is TRBJ2-3 and V is TRBV5-4; D is possibly TRBD1 (7 bases). Trimming cost V 2 bases and J 4 bases, with 11 bases left between them. The germline gives CDR1 SGHNT, CDR2 YYREEE (reference sequence). The length of the CDR3 is 14 residues. CDR3 bases: TGTGCCAGCAGCTTCGGAGGGGGCGCAGATACGCAGTATTTT. It is translated as CASSFGGGADTQYF.

The chain has TRBV5-6 and TRBJ2-3, with D maybe TRBD1 (6 bases). The ends were cut back, 4 bases at V and 2 bases at J, with 14 bases in the middle. The CDR3 consists of 15 residues. The V gene's germline CDR1 is SGHDT and CDR2 YYEEEE. Written as DNA, the CDR3 is TGTGCCAGCAGCCCAACCCGGGACAACACAGATACGCAGTATTTT. Translating gives CASSPTRDNTDTQYF. Based on the CDR3 plus reference TRBV5-6 and TRBJ2-3, the full variable domain is DAGVTQSPTHLIKTRGQQVTLRCSPKSGHDTVSWYQQALGQGPQFIFQYYEEEERQRGNFPDRFSGHQFPNYSSELNVNALLLGDSALYLCASSPTRDNTDTQYFGPGTRLTVL.

This sequence joins TRBV6-5 and TRBJ2-7, with TRBD1 matching over 9 bases. The CDR3 is made up of 12 amino acids. V gave up 10 bases and J gave up 3 bases; unmatched junction bases: 4. Germline CDR1 is MNHEY and CDR2 is SVGAGI. DNA of the CDR3: TGTGCCACCTGGACAGGGGTCTACGAGCAGTACTTC. Residues: CATWTGVYEQYF.

V usage is TRBV28 and J usage is TRBJ2-7, with D maybe TRBD1 (6 bases). CDR1 is MDHEN and CDR2 is SYDVKM in the germline V gene. The CDR3 sequence is 14 residues long. V was cut by 10 bases and J by 3 bases, with 19 bases left in between. This chain's CDR3 is CATMKHRDYYEQYF. The CDR3 DNA sequence: TGTGCCACCATGAAGCACAGGGATTACTACGAGCAGTACTTC.

J is TRBJ2-4 and V is TRBV29-1; D is perhaps TRBD1 (6 bases). Germline-derived CDR1 and CDR2 are SQVTM and ANQGSEA. The CDR3 sequence is 18 residues long. V lost 0 bases and J 0 bases, leaving 18 bases between the germline ends. The DNA for the CDR3 is TGCAGCGTTGAAGATGCCCGAGGACAGCTTCGAGCCAAAAACATTCAGTACTTC. It codes for CSVEDARGQLRAKNIQYF. Based on the CDR3 plus reference TRBV29-1 and TRBJ2-4, the full variable domain is SAVISQKPSRDICQRGTSLTIQCQVDSQVTMMFWYRQQPGQSLTLIATANQGSEATYESGFVIDKFPISRPNLTFSTLTVSNMSPEDSSIYLCSVEDARGQLRAKNIQYFGAGTRLSVL.

The rearrangement joins TRBV19 to TRBJ2-7; 10 nucleotides line up with TRBD2. CDR1 is LNHDA and CDR2 is SQIVND in the germline V gene (reference sequence). The CDR3 has 14 residues. V was clipped by 5 bases and J by 2 bases; unmatched bases: 3. CDR3 DNA: TGTGCCAGTAGTTGGACTAGCGGACCCTACGAGCAGTACTTC. It is translated as CASSWTSGPYEQYF.

For the CDR3, the DNA is TGTGCCAGCAGTTTTAGTTCCACTAGCACAGATACGCAGTATTTT. Its translation: CASSFSSTSTDTQYF. This rearrangement joins TRBV28 to TRBJ2-3; no clear D. Deletions cut 3 bases from V and 0 bases from J, with 10 bases between. CDR1 is MDHEN, CDR2 SYDVKM, per germline. The CDR3 covers 15 residues.

The genes are TRBV2 and TRBJ2-7; 10 bases map to TRBD2. The CDR3 has 14 amino acids. Germline V CDR1 and CDR2: SNHLY, FYNNEI. After removal of 6 bases from V and 0 bases from J, the junction contained 2 bases not matched to a gene. The CDR3 DNA follows: TGTGCCAGCAGAGCGGGGGGGGGCTCCTACGAGCAGTACTTC. It encodes CASRAGGGSYEQYF. The whole variable domain, filled in from reference TRBV2 and TRBJ2-7, reads EPEVTQTPSHQVTQMGQEVILRCVPISNHLYFYWYRQILGQKVEFLVSFYNNEISEKSEIFDDQFSVERPDGSNFTLKIRSTKLEDSAMYFCASRAGGGSYEQYFGPGTRLTVT.

This CDR3 is CASSYNRELGTDTQYF. The CDR3 DNA reads as TGTGCCAGCAGTTACAACAGGGAGTTGGGCACAGATACGCAGTATTTT. This chain connects TRBV28 to TRBJ2-3; tentative D call: TRBD1 (6 bases). The CDR3 length is 16 residues. In germline, CDR1 is MDHEN, CDR2 SYDVKM. Trimming shortened V by 4 bases and J by 1 base, and 15 bases separated the two germline ends.

This clone was seen a few times. V gene TRBV7-2 combines with J gene TRBJ1-4; D may be TRBD1 (6 bases). CDR1 and CDR2 from the germline V gene are SGHTA and FQGNSA. The CDR3 is made up of 14 amino acids. V lost 5 bases, J lost 8 bases, and 15 bases lay in between. CDR3 sequence reads: CASSGAGAREKLFF. In DNA, the CDR3 is TGTGCCAGCAGCGGAGCGGGGGCTCGAGAAAAACTGTTTTTT. Full variable domain (remainder filled in from reference TRBV7-2 and TRBJ1-4): GAGVSQSPSNKVTEKGKDVELRCDPISGHTALYWYRQSLGQGLEFLIYFQGNSAPDKSGLPSDRFSAERTGGSVSTLTIQRTQQEDSAVYLCASSGAGAREKLFFGSGTQLSVL.

This rearrangement joins TRBV6-5 to TRBJ2-2; D is perhaps TRBD2 (7 bases). Germline loops: CDR1 MNHEY, CDR2 SVGAGI. This CDR3 is built from 16 residues. The V gene lost 2 bases and the J gene lost 1 base, with 11 bases spanning the gap. Here the CDR3 reads CASSYGRGRNTGELFF. In DNA form, the CDR3 reads TGTGCCAGCAGTTACGGGCGGGGGCGGAACACCGGGGAGCTGTTTTTT.

V gene TRBV4-1 combines with J gene TRBJ2-5, with unresolved D. The CDR3 runs to 13 residues. Germline assignment: CDR1 MGHRA and CDR2 YSYEKL. V was pared by 5 bases and J by 5 bases, with 12 bases between. The CDR3 loop reads CASSSLLTETQYF. CDR3 sequence (DNA): TGCGCCAGCAGCTCCCTTCTCACGGAGACCCAGTACTTC.

This sequence joins TRBV7-2 and TRBJ2-3; TRBD2 agrees at 12 bases. V shed 2 bases and J 4 bases; nucleotides not matched to a gene: 4. CDR3 size: 16 residues. Germline V lookup: CDR1 SGHTA, CDR2 FQGNSA. The CDR3 DNA reads TGTGCCAGCAGCTTAAAACTAGCGGGAGGTTCAGATACGCAGTATTTT. It encodes CASSLKLAGGSDTQYF.